This record concerns one T cell receptor (beta chain) sequence. Its antigen remains unknown. Sequencing used immunoSEQ multiplex PCR; TCRdb keeps in-frame clones, though not all of them. The table has about 100,000 clones, roughly nine tenths seen once. These data are taken from a study of PD-L1 blockade in urothelial cancer. Findings and limits, study-wide: In blood at 3 weeks, tumor-associated clones expanded more among patients with durable benefit.

Disease in patients was locally advanced or metastatic urothelial carcinoma. Germline V lookup: CDR1 SGDLS, CDR2 YYNGEE. The CDR3 runs 14 residues. The V gene lost 2 bases and the J gene lost 8 bases, with 14 bases spanning the gap. The chain uses TRBV9 and TRBJ2-4; D possibly corresponds to TRBD2 (6 bases). The starting material was PBMCs, obtained around atezolizumab (anti-PD-L1) treatment. The receptor's source is an elderly woman with urothelial cancer. The CDR3 DNA follows: TGTGCCAGCAGCGTGGATCAGGGAGGTGACATTCAGTACTTC. Translated: CASSVDQGGDIQYF.